These 2 T cell receptor beta chains came from one sample sequenced in a study of cytomegalovirus exposure and HLA in healthy donors. PCR was performed using 60 Vbeta and 13 Jbeta primers. The assay was immunoSEQ multiplex PCR, and TCRdb's table has in-frame clones only and misses some. The data show some 130,000 clones, 55% to 75% seen once. The specimen was PBMCs. The source is a man aged 25-45 years in good health and CMV-seropositive.

The chain couples TRBV28 to TRBJ1-4; possibly TRBD1 for D (6 bases). The CDR3 totals 15 residues. Trimming removed 7 bases from V and 2 bases from J, with 14 bases in between. Germline lookup yields CDR1 MDHEN and CDR2 SYDVKM. The CDR3 DNA reads as TGTGCCAGCACCGACCCCAGGGGCACTAATGAAAAACTGTTTTTT. Encoded protein: CASTDPRGTNEKLFF.

J is TRBJ1-1 and V is TRBV5-1, with D perhaps matching TRBD1 (5 bases). Germline-derived CDR1 and CDR2 are SGHRS and YFSETQ. This CDR3 is 15 amino acids long. Deletions cut 0 bases from V and 0 bases from J, with 9 bases between. CDR3 sequence: CASSLGTPMNTEAFF. The DNA for the CDR3 is TGCGCCAGCAGCTTGGGGACACCTATGAACACTGAAGCTTTCTTT.